Below are 31 T cell receptor beta chains sequenced from a single sample in a study of blood T cell repertoires in COVID-19. Profiled with immunoSEQ multiplex PCR; TCRdb holds only in-frame clones, not every one. The repertoire includes roughly 280,000 clones, 80% to 85% of them detected once, and under 5.5% sits in the top ten. Sequenced input: peripheral blood. These TCRs come from a man in his fifties or sixties with acute or convalescent COVID-19.

The J gene is TRBJ1-1, the V gene TRBV6-2 or TRBV6-3; D is possibly TRBD1 (5 bases). Per the germline V gene, CDR1 is MNHEY and CDR2 is SVGEGT. Trimming left V 5 bases short and J 0 bases short, with 16 bases between. The CDR3 covers 16 residues. CDR3 loop: CASSRKIGAVNTEAFF. The CDR3 region has the DNA TGTGCCAGCAGTCGAAAAATAGGGGCCGTGAACACTGAAGCTTTCTTT.

The rearrangement uses TRBV6-5 and TRBJ2-5; maybe TRBD1 (5 bases). The germline V gene has CDR1 MNHEY and CDR2 SVGAGI. The length of the CDR3 is 15 residues. The V and J ends lost 2 bases and 7 bases respectively, with 17 bases between them. The CDR3 here is CASSYGAGVKGTQYF. The CDR3, as DNA: TGTGCCAGCAGTTACGGGGCTGGAGTCAAGGGGACCCAGTACTTC.

This rearrangement joins TRBV5-1 to TRBJ1-1; the match to TRBD1 covers 10 bases. The CDR3 extends over 14 amino acids. Germline V gene sequence: CDR1 SGHRS, CDR2 YFSETQ. Trimming took 2 bases from V and 3 from J; bases not matched to a gene: 1. The CDR3: CASSFGTGDTEAFF. CDR3 sequence (DNA): TGCGCCAGCAGCTTTGGGACAGGGGACACTGAAGCTTTCTTT.

This chain connects TRBV4-2 to TRBJ2-3; the match to TRBD1 covers 10 bases. V shed 0 bases and J 0 bases; nucleotides not matched to a gene: 24. The germline gives CDR1 LGHNA, CDR2 YNFKEQ. The CDR3 is 24 amino acids. The CDR3 spells CASSQEPGQGPGRGVAGSTDTQYF. Written as DNA, the CDR3 is TGTGCCAGCAGCCAAGAACCGGGACAGGGGCCCGGGAGAGGGGTAGCGGGGAGCACAGATACGCAGTATTTT.

The chain joins TRBV4-2 to TRBJ2-1; possibly TRBD2 for D (6 bases). From germline, CDR1 is LGHNA and CDR2 YNFKEQ. The CDR3 consists of 16 residues. V was shortened by 1 base and J by 4 bases, with 14 bases between the two germline ends. CDR3 in amino acids: CASSQGGGDVYNEQFF. The CDR3 nucleotides read TGTGCCAGCAGCCAAGGAGGAGGGGATGTATACAATGAGCAGTTCTTC.

This chain links TRBV19 with TRBJ2-5; perhaps TRBD2 as D (7 bases). CDR1 is LNHDA, CDR2 SQIVND, per germline (reference sequence). The CDR3 has 15 residues. V lost 6 bases, J lost 7 bases, and 21 bases lay in between. The CDR3 sequence is CASSLQAGAQGTQYF. In DNA form, the CDR3 reads TGTGCCAGTAGCCTTCAGGCGGGGGCCCAGGGGACCCAGTACTTC.

The chain carries TRBV6-4 and TRBJ2-2, with D possibly TRBD2 on 6 matching bases. The CDR3 spans 16 residues. The germline CDR1 and CDR2 sequences are MRHNA and SNTAGT. Trimming shortened V by 4 bases and J by 5 bases, and 17 bases separated the two germline ends. This CDR3 is CASSAGTLPTTGELFF. In DNA, the CDR3 is TGTGCCAGCAGTGCTGGGACTTTACCAACTACCGGGGAGCTGTTTTTT.

This clone was picked up one time. The gene calls are TRBV7-2 and TRBJ2-1; TRBD2 matches at 9 bases. From germline, CDR1 is SGHTA and CDR2 FQGNSA. This CDR3 region has 15 residues. Trimming at V came to 5 bases and at J to 7 bases, leaving 9 bases not matched to a gene. The CDR3 loop is CASSLSGGSPNEQFF. The CDR3 coding sequence is TGTGCCAGCAGCCTTAGCGGGGGCTCACCTAATGAGCAGTTCTTC.

J is TRBJ1-5 and V is TRBV18, with TRBD1 matching 7 bases. V gave up 1 base and J gave up 7 bases; unmatched junction bases: 4. This CDR3 has 14 amino acids. The germline V gene has CDR1 KGHSH and CDR2 LQKENI. The CDR3 coding sequence is TGTGCCAGCTCACCACAGGGGGCAGAACAGCCCCAGCATTTT. This encodes CASSPQGAEQPQHF.

The genes are TRBV3-1 (or the pseudogene TRBV3-2) and TRBJ1-3; D is unresolved. CDR1 and CDR2 from the germline V gene are LGHDT and YNNKEL (reference sequence). The CDR3 has 17 residues. V was shortened by 2 bases and J by 1 base, with 15 bases between the two germline ends. CDR3 amino acids: CASSQPLGRDSGNTIYF. CDR3 sequence (DNA): TGTGCCAGCAGCCAACCTTTAGGACGGGATTCTGGAAACACCATATATTTT.

The chain carries TRBV4-1 and TRBJ2-7, with D perhaps TRBD1 (6 bases). The CDR3 consists of 13 residues. The V end lost 6 bases, the J end lost 3 bases, and 12 bases lay between the germline ends. Germline V CDR1 and CDR2: MGHRA, YSYEKL. Here the CDR3 reads CASSRDTGYEQYF. The CDR3 nucleotides read TGCGCCAGCAGTCGGGACACTGGCTACGAGCAGTACTTC.

V usage is TRBV9 and J usage is TRBJ2-5, with D uncertain. V was cut by 4 bases and J by 5 bases, with 6 bases left in between. Germline V CDR1 and CDR2: SGDLS, YYNGEE. CDR3 length equals 11 residues. The CDR3 DNA reads TGTGCCAGCAGCTCCCGGGAGACCCAGTACTTC. It specifies CASSSRETQYF.

This rearrangement joins TRBV6-5 to TRBJ2-7; 7 bases align to TRBD1. The CDR3 totals 15 residues. The V and J ends lost 6 bases and 0 bases, in that order; junction bases with no gene match: 8. Germline V lookup: CDR1 MNHEY, CDR2 SVGAGI. Here the CDR3 reads CASRRIGTASYEQYF. The CDR3 DNA reads TGTGCCAGCAGACGAATCGGGACAGCCTCCTACGAGCAGTACTTC.

The chain links TRBV6-5 to TRBJ2-7; TRBD2 is a possible D gene (6 bases). This CDR3 comprises 14 residues. The germline V gene encodes CDR1 MNHEY and CDR2 SVGAGI. Trimming cost V 5 bases and J 0 bases, with 11 bases left between them. The CDR3 nucleotides are TGTGCCAGCAGTAGGGGACTTAGCTCCTACGAGCAGTACTTC. Its translation: CASSRGLSSYEQYF.

This sequence joins TRBV10-3 and TRBJ2-2; 8 bases map to TRBD1. The trim removed 5 bases at V and 1 base at J, leaving 6 bases unmatched. The CDR3 has 16 residues. Per germline, CDR1 ENHRY and CDR2 SYGVKD. This chain's CDR3 is CAISTGTGLNTGELFF. CDR3 nucleotides: TGTGCCATCAGTACCGGGACAGGATTGAACACCGGGGAGCTGTTTTTT.

Here the CDR3 reads CASSHGQGGEQYF. Written as DNA, the CDR3 is TGTGCCAGCTCACACGGACAGGGGGGCGAGCAGTACTTC. V gene TRBV18 combines with J gene TRBJ2-7; 10 bases align to TRBD1. This CDR3 is built from 13 residues. V shed 4 bases, J shed 6 bases, and the junction held 3 bases outside the gene matches. Germline V gene data show CDR1 as KGHSH and CDR2 as LQKENI.

The chain links TRBV4-2 to TRBJ2-7; 7 bases map to TRBD1. CDR3 length: 15 residues. The trim removed 4 bases at V and 0 bases at J, leaving 6 bases unmatched. Germline V gives CDR1 LGHNA, CDR2 YNFKEQ. In nucleotides, the CDR3 is TGTGCCAGCAGCCCAACAGGGGTCCCCTCCTACGAGCAGTACTTC. Encoded protein: CASSPTGVPSYEQYF.

V gene TRBV18 combines with J gene TRBJ2-7; tentatively, D is TRBD1 (7 bases). This CDR3 comprises 13 residues. The germline V and J ends were trimmed by 6 bases and 3 bases, with 12 bases remaining between them. Germline V gives CDR1 KGHSH, CDR2 LQKENI. The CDR3 coding sequence is TGTGCCAGCTCGGAGGGGGCGGGCTACGAGCAGTACTTC. Its protein is CASSEGAGYEQYF.

Written as DNA, the CDR3 is TGTGCCAGTCGCGGGGAGGGCAGGCCTGTCGGGCCCCAGCATTTT. It translates to CASRGEGRPVGPQHF. The chain uses TRBV19 and TRBJ1-5, with unresolved D. Trimming removed 8 bases at V and 9 bases at J, with 23 bases between. The CDR3 is made up of 15 amino acids. Germline lookup yields CDR1 LNHDA and CDR2 SQIVND (reference sequence).

The chain is built from TRBV6-1 and TRBJ2-7; a weak D match, TRBD1 (6 bases). CDR3 length: 15 residues. Per germline, CDR1 MNHNS and CDR2 SASEGT. Trimming took off 3 bases at V and 3 bases at J, with 15 bases between the two ends. The CDR3 bases are TGTGCCAGCAGTGAGGGCTCGGGACACCGCTACGAGCAGTACTTC. Its translation is CASSEGSGHRYEQYF.

The chain is built from TRBV7-9 and TRBJ2-3; 9 nucleotides line up with TRBD2. V lost 4 bases to trimming and J lost 0 bases; unmatched junction nucleotides: 14. CDR1 is SEHNR, CDR2 FQNEAQ, per germline (reference sequence). This CDR3 spans 19 amino acids. CDR3 protein: CASSSYIPTSGPSTDTQYF. The CDR3 nucleotides read TGTGCCAGCAGCTCTTATATCCCGACTAGCGGTCCTAGCACAGATACGCAGTATTTT.

The genes are TRBV7-9 and TRBJ2-1; TRBD1 aligns across 9 bases. The CDR3 is 18 residues long. V lost 6 bases to trimming and J lost 6 bases; unmatched junction nucleotides: 18. Germline values: CDR1 SEHNR, CDR2 FQNEAQ (reference sequence). In DNA, the CDR3 is TGTGCCAGCAGACCATTCGCCGGGACAGGGTCGGCTAGCAATGAGCAGTTCTTC. This translates into CASRPFAGTGSASNEQFF.

The V call is TRBV10-3, the J call TRBJ2-1; 10 positions match TRBD2. This CDR3 is built from 14 residues. The ends lost 6 bases at V and 8 bases at J; junction bases unmatched: 7. CDR1 and CDR2 from the germline V gene are ENHRY and SYGVKD. The CDR3 bases are TGTGCCATCAGGGGAGCGGGAGGGCCAGATGAGCAGTTCTTC. Its translation: CAIRGAGGPDEQFF.

This clone was detected only once. V is TRBV18 and J is TRBJ2-7; 9 bases align to TRBD2. The junction had 10 bases not matched to a gene; V was cut back by 2 bases and J by 5 bases. CDR1 is KGHSH, CDR2 LQKENI, per germline. CDR3 length: 16 amino acids. CDR3 protein: CASSPNDLAGQHEQYF. CDR3 bases: TGTGCCAGCTCACCAAACGACCTAGCGGGACAGCACGAGCAGTACTTC.

Only a few counts were recorded for this clone. This chain joins TRBV24-1 and TRBJ1-3; D gene ambiguous. V was trimmed by 3 bases and J by 1 base, leaving 6 bases between them. The CDR3 sequence is 14 residues long. The germline V gene has CDR1 KGHDR and CDR2 SFDVKD. The CDR3 sequence is CATSDAGSGNTIYF. CDR3 DNA sequence: TGTGCCACCAGTGATGCGGGATCTGGAAACACCATATATTTT.

There are a few counts of this clone. The V call is TRBV7-9, the J call TRBJ1-1; no clear D. Between the trimmed V and J ends, which lost 4 bases and 0 bases, there was a span of 9 bases. Germline lookup yields CDR1 SEHNR and CDR2 FQNEAQ (reference sequence). The CDR3 is 14 residues long. CDR3 sequence reads: CASSSRGMNTEAFF. The CDR3 bases are TGTGCCAGCAGCTCTAGAGGGATGAACACTGAAGCTTTCTTT.

As concerns this clone: Compared with germline, one end of the junction differs, possibly owing to a read error. The J gene is TRBJ2-7, the V gene TRBV6-2 or TRBV6-3; possibly TRBD2 for D (5 bases). Germline loops: CDR1 MNHEY, CDR2 SVGEGT. The CDR3 loop spans 14 amino acids. The CDR3 is CASSYRGPSYKQYF. The CDR3 bases are TGTGCCAGCAGTTACCGGGGTCCCTCCTACAAGCAGTACTTC.

The genes are TRBV7-9 and TRBJ1-1; no clear D gene. Germline V CDR1 and CDR2: SEHNR, FQNEAQ (reference sequence). The CDR3 contains 13 residues. V was shortened by 3 bases and J by 5 bases, with 10 bases between the two germline ends. DNA for the CDR3: TGTGCCAGCAGCTTGGAGGATGTGACTGAAGCTTTCTTT. Amino acids: CASSLEDVTEAFF.

J is TRBJ1-2 and V is TRBV10-3, with 8 bases identical to TRBD1. Germline CDR1 and CDR2: ENHRY and SYGVKD. This CDR3 has 13 amino acids. Trimming at V came to 2 bases and at J to 4 bases, leaving 0 bases not matched to a gene. CDR3 amino acids: CAISEGQGYGYTF. CDR3 nucleotide sequence: TGTGCCATCAGTGAGGGACAGGGCTATGGCTACACCTTC.

The V call is TRBV30, the J call TRBJ1-5, with D perhaps TRBD1 (5 bases). CDR3 length equals 13 residues. V lost 2 bases to trimming and J lost 5 bases, with 10 bases between them. Germline V CDR1 and CDR2: GTSNPN, SVGIG (reference sequence). CDR3 bases: TGTGCCTGGAGTAGACAGCAATATCAGCCCCAGCATTTT. Amino acids: CAWSRQQYQPQHF. Looking up the rest from reference TRBV30 and TRBJ1-5 gives the full variable domain: SQTIHQWPATLVQPVGSPLSLECTVEGTSNPNLYWYRQAAGRGLQLLFYSVGIGQISSEVPQNLSASRPQDRQFILSSKKLLLSDSGFYLCAWSRQQYQPQHFGDGTRLSIL.

The gene calls are TRBV10-1 and TRBJ2-3, with TRBD1 matching 7 bases. Germline trimming cut 5 bases from V and 0 bases from J; bases unmatched to any gene: 11. This CDR3 has 17 residues. Germline values: CDR1 WNHNN, CDR2 SYGVQD (reference sequence). The CDR3 protein is CASSPGTVITSTDTQYF. The CDR3 DNA reads as TGCGCCAGCAGTCCAGGGACAGTTATTACTAGCACAGATACGCAGTATTTT.